One and the same sample provided the 17 T cell receptor beta chains below, sequenced in a study of blood T cell repertoires in COVID-19. Only in-frame clones appear in the TCRdb table, and some are missing; sequencing was by immunoSEQ multiplex PCR. The table has over 250,000 clones, about 85% seen once. Sequenced input: peripheral blood. The source is a human donor in a cohort sampled during active COVID-19.

The gene calls are TRBV4-3 and TRBJ2-7, with D perhaps TRBD2 (5 bases). V was clipped by 1 base and J by 0 bases, with 10 bases between them. The germline gives CDR1 LGHNA, CDR2 YSLEER. This CDR3 comprises 15 residues. In DNA, the CDR3 is TGCGCCAGCAGCCAAGGGCACGGGAACTCCTACGAGCAGTACTTC. The encoded protein is CASSQGHGNSYEQYF.

The V and J genes are TRBV11-2 and TRBJ2-3; D may be TRBD2 (5 bases). The ends were cut back, 1 base at V and 2 bases at J, with 10 bases in the middle. This CDR3 region has 15 residues. Germline values: CDR1 SGHAT, CDR2 FQNNGV. The CDR3 region has the DNA TGTGCCAGCAGCTTAGGGAGGATCTCCACAGATACGCAGTATTTT. Translating it yields CASSLGRISTDTQYF.

The V gene is TRBV4-3, the J gene TRBJ1-5; possibly TRBD1 for D (6 bases). V shed 1 base and J shed 5 bases, with 12 bases lying between them. This CDR3 is 15 amino acids long. Germline V gene data show CDR1 as LGHNA and CDR2 as YSLEER. The CDR3 spells CASSQGTGIDQPQHF. In DNA, the CDR3 is TGCGCCAGCAGCCAAGGCACAGGGATTGATCAGCCCCAGCATTTT.

The chain has TRBV5-1 and TRBJ1-1; D not resolved. Trimming took off 0 bases at V and 4 bases at J, with 10 bases between the two ends. This CDR3 is 14 amino acids long. CDR1 and CDR2 from the germline V gene are SGHRS and YFSETQ. The CDR3 DNA follows: TGCGCCAGCAGCTTGGTGGGAGGAGGCACTGAAGCTTTCTTT. This sequence encodes CASSLVGGGTEAFF.

The chain has TRBV4-1 and TRBJ1-4; no clear D. The CDR3 contains 15 residues. Trimming took 1 base from V and 8 from J, leaving 14 bases between them. Germline CDR1 is MGHRA and CDR2 is YSYEKL. The CDR3 DNA reads as TGCGCCAGCAGCCAAGGCCGTCTGGCGGGGGAAAAACTGTTTTTT. Its protein product is CASSQGRLAGEKLFF.

This chain links TRBV9 with TRBJ2-7, with 9 nucleotides matching TRBD1. This CDR3 has 15 amino acids. The J segment lost 1 base and the V segment lost 4 bases, leaving 6 bases of the junction unmatched. Germline V gene data show CDR1 as SGDLS and CDR2 as YYNGEE. The CDR3 is CASSPGTGYSYEQYF. The CDR3 DNA sequence: TGTGCCAGCAGCCCCGGGACAGGGTATTCCTACGAGCAGTACTTC. The entire variable domain, with the rest obtained from reference TRBV9 and TRBJ2-7, is as follows: DSGVTQTPKHLITATGQRVTLRCSPRSGDLSVYWYQQSLDQGLQFLIQYYNGEERAKGNILERFSAQQFPDLHSELNLSSLELGDSALYFCASSPGTGYSYEQYFGPGTRLTVT.

The chain employs TRBV12-3 or TRBV12-4 and TRBJ1-5; D is uncertain. The CDR3 is 13 amino acids. Trimming shortened V by 2 bases and J by 6 bases, and 8 bases separated the two germline ends. The CDR3 here is CASSLSSRQPQHF. The CDR3 bases are TGTGCCAGCAGTTTATCCTCCCGTCAGCCCCAGCATTTT.

CDR3 sequence: CSAVTVTNEKLFF. The DNA for the CDR3 is TGCAGCGCTGTGACAGTCACTAATGAAAAACTGTTTTTT. The chain is built from TRBV29-1 and TRBJ1-4; possibly TRBD1 for D (5 bases). Germline V CDR1 and CDR2: SQVTM, ANQGSEA. Trimming took 7 bases from V and 2 from J, leaving 11 bases between them. The CDR3 consists of 13 residues. The entire variable domain, with the rest obtained from reference TRBV29-1 and TRBJ1-4, is as follows: SAVISQKPSRDICQRGTSLTIQCQVDSQVTMMFWYRQQPGQSLTLIATANQGSEATYESGFVIDKFPISRPNLTFSTLTVSNMSPEDSSIYLCSAVTVTNEKLFFGSGTQLSVL.

This clone appeared once. The CDR3: CASSFDGRDNEQFF. DNA for the CDR3: TGTGCCAGCAGCTTTGATGGTCGGGACAATGAGCAGTTCTTC. The chain is built from TRBV7-2 and TRBJ2-1; D not resolved. The germline CDR1 and CDR2 sequences are SGHTA and FQGNSA. The CDR3 runs to 14 residues. Trimming removed 3 bases from V and 5 bases from J, with 11 bases in between.

CDR3 nucleotide sequence: TGTGCCAGCCGACAGGGGTCTAACACTGAAGCTTTCTTT. The encoded protein is CASRQGSNTEAFF. The rearrangement links TRBV5-5 to TRBJ1-1; 8 bases align to TRBD1. Germline V gene lookup returns CDR1 SGHKS and CDR2 YYEKEE (reference sequence). The CDR3 runs to 13 residues. V was pared by 7 bases and J by 2 bases, with 4 bases of the junction left unmatched. Complete variable domain (other parts from reference TRBV5-5 and TRBJ1-1): DAGVTQSPTHLIKTRGQQVTLRCSPISGHKSVSWYQQVLGQGPQFIFQYYEKEERGRGNFPDRFSARQFPNYSSELNVNALLLGDSALYLCASRQGSNTEAFFGQGTRLTVV.

The genes are TRBV9 and TRBJ1-1; 7 bases match TRBD1. The germline V gene encodes CDR1 SGDLS and CDR2 YYNGEE. This CDR3 spans 15 amino acids. J lost 2 bases, V lost 2 bases, and 6 bases had no gene match. The CDR3 DNA is TGTGCCAGCAGCGTGGGTAACAGGGGTAACACTGAAGCTTTCTTT. This gives the protein CASSVGNRGNTEAFF.

The chain employs TRBV24-1 and TRBJ2-2; TRBD2 matches 7 bases. This CDR3 has 15 amino acids. Germline trimming cut 3 bases from V and 7 bases from J; bases unmatched to any gene: 7. Germline values: CDR1 KGHDR, CDR2 SFDVKD. The CDR3 here is CATSDRGSYSGELFF. The CDR3 DNA follows: TGTGCCACCAGTGATCGCGGGAGTTACAGCGGGGAGCTGTTTTTT.

This chain connects TRBV5-6 to TRBJ1-3; no clear D. The CDR3 consists of 14 residues. V was cut by 2 bases and J by 0 bases, with 6 bases left in between. Germline V gene lookup returns CDR1 SGHDT and CDR2 YYEEEE. In nucleotides, the CDR3 is TGTGCCAGCAGCTTCTGGAGCTCTGGAAACACCATATATTTT. Translation gives CASSFWSSGNTIYF.

This sequence joins TRBV29-1 and TRBJ2-3; possible D gene TRBD2, 6 bases. Germline CDR1 reads SQVTM; CDR2 reads ANQGSEA. The CDR3 spans 16 residues. Trimming shortened V by 1 base and J by 4 bases, and 18 bases separated the two germline ends. CDR3 sequence: CSVEGQRGWEADTQYF. The DNA for the CDR3 is TGCAGCGTTGAAGGCCAACGGGGCTGGGAGGCAGATACGCAGTATTTT.

The rearrangement uses TRBV7-3 and TRBJ2-2; 13 bases agree with TRBD2. V lost 2 bases to trimming and J lost 0 bases; unmatched junction nucleotides: 3. The CDR3 is 18 amino acids. Per the germline V gene, CDR1 is SGHTA and CDR2 is FQGTGA. CDR3 DNA: TGTGCCAGCAGCTTACGACTAGCGGGAGGCCCGAACACCGGGGAGCTGTTTTTT. Translation: CASSLRLAGGPNTGELFF.

The rearrangement uses TRBV14 and TRBJ2-6; weak D call: TRBD2 (7 bases). Germline lookup yields CDR1 SGHDN and CDR2 FVKESK. Trimming removed 5 bases from V and 1 base from J, with 15 bases in between. The CDR3 loop spans 17 amino acids. The CDR3 DNA follows: TGTGCCAGCAGCAGGGGGGGGCGGACGTCTGGGGCCAACGTCCTGACTTTC. This gives the protein CASSRGGRTSGANVLTF.

This clone was detected once. The chain joins TRBV19 to TRBJ2-3; 14 bases fit TRBD2. The CDR3 has 19 amino acids. Germline V gene data show CDR1 as LNHDA and CDR2 as SQIVND (reference sequence). V lost 6 bases to trimming and J lost 4 bases; unmatched junction nucleotides: 15. This CDR3 reads CASSFSRLAGGPGSDTQYF. The CDR3 region has the DNA TGTGCCAGTAGCTTCTCTAGACTAGCGGGAGGGCCGGGGTCAGATACGCAGTATTTT.